This entry is about one T cell receptor beta chain. Its antigen is currently unknown. These data originate in a study of T cell responses to AZD1222 COVID-19 vaccine. Study-level points and caveats: Nearly half of the spike-specific TCRs reportedly recognize variant regions that carry no mutations. Rises in breadth and depth of Spike-specific TCRs came after two AZD1222 doses.

Assay used: immunoSEQ multiplex PCR; TCRdb lists only in-frame clones, some missing. This table has 20,000 or so clones, roughly 90% appearing once. The starting material was peripheral blood, obtained 28 days after the second AZD1222 dose. The sequence derives from an adult who received the AZD1222 COVID-19 vaccine.

The CDR3 region has the DNA TGTGCCAGCAGTGAACTAGTCGCCGAGCAGTACTTC. It codes for CASSELVAEQYF. The rearrangement links TRBV28 to TRBJ2-7, with D perhaps matching TRBD2 (5 bases). CDR3 length: 12 residues. Germline CDR1 reads MDHEN; CDR2 reads SYDVKM. V was clipped by 5 bases and J by 6 bases, with 11 bases between them.